Listed below are T cell receptor beta chains from one sample, sequenced in a study of cytomegalovirus exposure and HLA in healthy donors. The method was immunoSEQ multiplex PCR; TCRdb's version includes in-frame clones alone and lacks a portion of them. This sample carries 90,000 to 110,000 clones, about 16% of them seen once, and the ten largest clones take 0.8% to 0.95%. Sequenced material: PBMCs. The receptors were sampled from a female donor in good health and CMV-seronegative. Both conserved end residues are part of each CDR3. The D gene is left open where the match is weak. Part of the rows lack a size; the others show once, few, many or a class for expanded clones.

d_call clone_size j_call v_call cdr3_nt cdr3_aa
TRBD1 NA TRBJ1-2 TRBV5-1 TGCGCCAGCAGCTTGGGGGACAGGGGGTCCGATTCCTATGGCTACACCTTC CASSLGDRGSDSYGYTF
TRBD1 few TRBJ1-3 TRBV7-2 TGTGCCAGCAGCTATTTTGGGACAGCTGGAAACACCATATATTTT CASSYFGTAGNTIYF
TRBD1 few TRBJ1-2 TRBV10-3 TGTGCCTTTGCGACAGGGATCGACTATGGCTACACCTTC CAFATGIDYGYTF
TRBD2 NA TRBJ2-2 TRBV28 TGTGCCAGCAGTTTTAGCGGGAGGGCCACCGGGGAGCTGTTTTTT CASSFSGRATGELFF
NA few TRBJ1-4 TRBV10-3 TGTGCCATCAACTCGGAAAAACTGTTTTTT CAINSEKLFF
TRBD1 few TRBJ1-1 TRBV25-1 TGTGCCAGCAGGAGGAGGACAGGGGAAGCTTTCTTT CASRRRTGEAFF
NA NA TRBJ1-3 TRBV30 TGTGCCTGGAGTGGACTACGGTCGACGCGTTTAGGAAACACCATATATTTT CAWSGLRSTRLGNTIYF
TRBD1 NA TRBJ2-5 TRBV5-1 TGCGCCAGCAGCTTGGAGACAGGGGGCCTCCAAGAGACCCAGTACTTC CASSLETGGLQETQYF
TRBD1 NA TRBJ2-5 TRBV9 TGTGCCAGCAGTAGACAGGGTGGAGAGACCCAGTACTTC CASSRQGGETQYF
NA NA TRBJ2-3 TRBV9 TGTGCCAGCAGCGTAGGGCTAGCTGGAGATACGCAGTATTTT CASSVGLAGDTQYF
NA NA TRBJ1-1 TRBV6-1 TGTGCCAACGGGGGAACGAGGAGAGAAGCTTTCTTT CANGGTRREAFF
NA few TRBJ2-1 TRBV19 TGTGCCAGTAGCCCAAGGAGCTCCTACAATGAGCAGTTCTTC CASSPRSSYNEQFF
NA few TRBJ2-3 TRBV28 TGTGCCAGCAGTTCCCCTGCCGGGAGTGGCACAGATACGCAGTATTTT CASSSPAGSGTDTQYF
NA few TRBJ1-5 TRBV6-1 TGTGCCAGCAGTGAAGCCTCAGGCCATCAGCCCCAGCATTTT CASSEASGHQPQHF
NA NA TRBJ2-3 TRBV19 TGTGCCAGTAGTATTACTAAAACAGATACGCAGTATTTT CASSITKTDTQYF
TRBD1 few TRBJ2-7 TRBV7-6 TGTGCCAGCAGCTTACACAGGGGAAGCGAGCAGTACTTC CASSLHRGSEQYF
NA NA TRBJ1-2 TRBV10-3 TGTGCCATAAGGGGAGCGGGGTCCTATGGCTACACCTTC CAIRGAGSYGYTF
TRBD2 NA TRBJ2-3 TRBV4-1 TGCGCCAGCAGCCAAGATAGAAGCGGGGGGGCGATTAGCACAGATACGCAGTATTTT CASSQDRSGGAISTDTQYF
TRBD2 NA TRBJ2-3 TRBV6-6 TGTGCCAGCAGTCGGACTAGCGGGGATCGGGAAGAGTATTTT CASSRTSGDREEYF
TRBD2 NA TRBJ2-3 TRBV7-3 TGTGCCAGCAGCCCCACCCTAGCGGGACGCACAGATACGCAGTATTTT CASSPTLAGRTDTQYF
NA few TRBJ1-2 TRBV5-1 TGCGCCAGCAGCTTTCCGGGACAATCAAATGGCTACACCTTC CASSFPGQSNGYTF
TRBD2 NA TRBJ2-1 TRBV7-6 TGTGCCAGCAGCCCAGGACTAGCGGGAGGCAATGAGCAGTTCTTC CASSPGLAGGNEQFF
NA NA TRBJ1-1 TRBV7-9 TGTGCCAGCAGCTGGTCAGGGGCGAACACTGAAGCTTTCTTT CASSWSGANTEAFF
TRBD2 NA TRBJ2-1 TRBV29-1 TGCAGCGTTGGAAAGGGGACTAGCGGGGCTAGCTCCTACAATGAGCAGTTCTTC CSVGKGTSGASSYNEQFF
TRBD2 NA TRBJ2-1 TRBV7-9 TGTGCCAGCAGCTGGAGAGGCGTCAGCGGGAGTCCCCCGTACAATGAGCAGTTCTTC CASSWRGVSGSPPYNEQFF